This T cell receptor beta chain was sequenced for a study of T cells in Graves' hyperthyroidism and ophthalmopathy. Trimming took off 4 bases at V and 0 bases at J, with 13 bases between the two ends. The CDR3 consists of 16 residues. The table lists this clonotype with many counts. Its target is unknown. Regions amplified from RNA transcripts were the TCR beta CDR3 regions. HTBI primers were the set used in a first-round RT-PCR of the TCR CDR3. TCRdb processed the multiplex PCR reads anew with MiXCR; each CDR3 protein has one entry. The sample carries over 250,000 distinct CDR3 sequences, around a quarter recorded once. Patients aged 18 to 65 had newly diagnosed hyperthyroidism that had lasted under 2 months. This sample holds PBMCs from approximately 10 ml fresh peripheral blood. Study findings and constraints: Model output signaled ophthalmopathy a median approximately 6 months ahead of onset. Among clonotypes expanded in thyroid above 0.001, most were also found in blood.

The clonotype was recovered from a man in his forties with Graves' hyperthyroidism that later progressed to Graves' ophthalmopathy. This chain connects TRBV12-3 or TRBV12-4 to TRBJ2-1; D may be TRBD2 (7 bases). The sequenced sample consisted of blood. The CDR3 nucleotides read TGTGCCAGCAGTTCCAGGAGGGGGGGCTCCTACAATGAGCAGTTCTTC. Its protein is CASSSRRGGSYNEQFF.